This entry features one T cell receptor beta chain sequence. This record belongs to a study of blood T cell repertoires in COVID-19. TCRdb's copy holds only in-frame clones and misses some; the assay was immunoSEQ multiplex PCR. The table has approximately 210,000 clones, about four fifths seen once. The CDR3 is 18 residues long. V was clipped by 4 bases and J by 3 bases; unmatched bases: 12. CDR1 and CDR2 from the germline V gene are KGHDR and SFDVKD. The chain has TRBV24-1 and TRBJ2-1; 9 bases fit TRBD1. The specimen sequenced was peripheral blood. The receptor comes from a woman in her thirties or forties with active or convalescent COVID-19. CDR3 residues: CATSDPGQGPRGYNEQFF. CDR3 in DNA: TGTGCCACCAGTGACCCTGGACAGGGGCCGCGCGGCTACAATGAGCAGTTCTTC.